The source of this TCR beta chain is a study of blood T cell repertoires in COVID-19. Overall study context: Specimens from acute and convalescent COVID-19 originated in the United States, Italy and Spain. The cDNA or gDNA used as material had been derived from T cells, B-cell-depleted T cells, or PBMCs.

The CDR3 consists of 13 residues. CDR1 and CDR2 (germline): SEHNR, FQNEAQ (reference sequence). Trimming took 5 bases from V and 7 from J, leaving 9 bases between them. Authors' analysis steps: How many nucleated cells were present was estimated from reference gene primer amplification. Clones were read by immunoSEQ multiplex PCR, and TCRdb kept only the in-frame ones, dropping some. V, J and clone size reflect that table, while D and trimming were determined from the DNA. The table lists roughly 36,000 clones, roughly 85% of them singletons, with under 8% in the top ten. This clone appeared a few times.

This receptor was obtained from a man aged 60 to 75 with active COVID-19. What was sequenced was peripheral blood. The chain employs TRBV7-9 and TRBJ1-6; D is perhaps TRBD1 (5 bases). The CDR3 DNA follows: TGTGCCAGCAGCGTTACAGGAAATTCACCCCTCCACTTT. This codes for CASSVTGNSPLHF. The entire variable domain, with the rest obtained from reference TRBV7-9 and TRBJ1-6, is as follows: DTGVSQNPRHKITKRGQNVTFRCDPISEHNRLYWYRQTLGQGPEFLTYFQNEAQLEKSRLLSDRFSAERPKGSFSTLEIQRTEQGDSAMYLCASSVTGNSPLHFGNGTRLTVT.